The clone carrying this T cell receptor (beta chain) was counted only a few times. Its antigen is not identified. CDR1 and CDR2 from the germline V gene are SGHDT and YYEEEE. The CDR3 runs 17 residues. The junction had 11 bases not matched to a gene; V was cut back by 3 bases and J by 7 bases. The data originate from a study of T cell clonotyping in hematopoietic cell transplantation. Points from the study as a whole: No sorting was done, leaving CD4 and CD8 contributions mixed.

Here immunoSEQ multiplex PCR was the method, and the copy in TCRdb shows in-frame clones only, minus some. The table includes 15,000 to 20,000 clones, around 70% detected once. The sequence was collected from a woman aged 55 to 70 in good health. Some clones in this sample may be carry-over from other donors' samples. The chain employs TRBV5-6 and TRBJ1-5; 12 bases are shared with TRBD1. Material: peripheral blood mononuclear cells. CDR3 protein: CASSSSRDRGPGQPQHF. DNA of the CDR3: TGTGCCAGCAGCTCGTCCCGGGACAGGGGGCCCGGGCAGCCCCAGCATTTT.